These 22 T cell receptor beta chains share one sample of origin, sequenced in a study of T cells in Graves' hyperthyroidism and ophthalmopathy. The source material, RNA transcripts, was used to amplify TCR beta CDR3 regions. HTBI primers were used for first-round RT-PCR of the TCR CDR3. MiXCR, run by TCRdb on the multiplex PCR reads, gives a single entry per CDR3 protein. The sample includes about 840,000 distinct CDR3 sequences, around 39% of them seen just once. The sample taken for sequencing was blood. These receptors came from a man younger than 35 with Graves' hyperthyroidism.

The chain has TRBV6-5 and TRBJ1-5; D is unresolved. The CDR3 is made up of 13 amino acids. Trimming shortened V by 4 bases and J by 4 bases, and 8 bases separated the two germline ends. CDR1 and CDR2 from the germline V gene are MNHEY and SVGAGI. CDR3 residues: CASSFMGNQPQHF. CDR3 DNA: TGTGCCAGCAGTTTCATGGGGAATCAGCCCCAGCATTTT.

This chain connects TRBV9 to TRBJ1-6; TRBD1 agrees at 10 bases. The V and J ends lost 3 bases and 8 bases, in that order; junction bases with no gene match: 8. Germline lookup yields CDR1 SGDLS and CDR2 YYNGEE. This CDR3 region has 16 residues. CDR3 loop: CASSGGQGLGDSPLHF. CDR3 nucleotide sequence: TGTGCCAGCAGCGGGGGACAGGGGTTGGGGGATTCACCCCTCCACTTT. The full variable domain, rest sourced from reference TRBV9 and TRBJ1-6, is DSGVTQTPKHLITATGQRVTLRCSPRSGDLSVYWYQQSLDQGLQFLIQYYNGEERAKGNILERFSAQQFPDLHSELNLSSLELGDSALYFCASSGGQGLGDSPLHFGNGTRLTVT.

CDR3 coding DNA: TGTGCCATCAGTTGGGGACAGGGATACCCTGGGGCCAACGTCCTGACTTTC. Protein sequence: CAISWGQGYPGANVLTF. The genes are TRBV10-3 and TRBJ2-6; 9 bases line up with TRBD1. Germline loops: CDR1 ENHRY, CDR2 SYGVKD. V shed 5 bases and J 2 bases; nucleotides not matched to a gene: 7. This CDR3 comprises 17 residues.

The chain has TRBV7-6 and TRBJ2-2, with 8 bases aligning to TRBD1. Losses at the gene ends were 3 bases for V and 3 bases for J; bases not matched to a gene: 9. This CDR3 spans 17 amino acids. Germline CDR1 SGHVS, CDR2 FNYEAQ. DNA for the CDR3: TGTGCCAGCAGCTTCAGGAGGACAGGGCGGGACACCGGGGAGCTGTTTTTT. Its protein is CASSFRRTGRDTGELFF.

The chain recombines TRBV29-1 with TRBJ2-5; D perhaps matches TRBD2 (5 bases). CDR1 is SQVTM and CDR2 is ANQGSEA in the germline V gene. Trimming cost V 8 bases and J 5 bases, with 18 bases left between them. The CDR3 runs to 13 residues. CDR3 residues: CSTARERRETQYF. In DNA, the CDR3 is TGCAGCACCGCGAGAGAGCGGAGGGAGACCCAGTACTTC.

Worth noting for this clonotype: Its ends do not fully match the called genes, so a read error is possible. The J gene is TRBJ1-3, the V gene TRBV7-8; the D gene is possibly TRBD1 (5 bases). There are 14 residues in the CDR3. CDR1 is SGHVS and CDR2 is FQNEAQ in the germline V gene. The CDR3 spells CASSLGGPGSTIYF. CDR3 bases: TGTGCCAGCAGCTTAGGGGGACCGGGAAGCACCATATATTTT.

This clonotype was detected many times. This rearrangement joins TRBV19 to TRBJ2-6; TRBD1 is a possible D gene (5 bases). Per germline, CDR1 LNHDA and CDR2 SQIVND (reference sequence). V lost 3 bases and J 2 bases, leaving 11 bases between the germline ends. CDR3 length: 16 amino acids. The CDR3 loop is CASSIRRDPGANVLTF. CDR3 nucleotide sequence: TGTGCCAGTAGTATCCGCAGGGATCCTGGGGCCAACGTCCTGACTTTC.

The chain couples TRBV7-2 to TRBJ1-4; perhaps TRBD1 as D (5 bases). The CDR3 consists of 15 residues. V lost 4 bases and J 7 bases, leaving 16 bases between the germline ends. The germline gives CDR1 SGHTA, CDR2 FQGNSA. The CDR3: CASSSVGGGGEKLFF. In DNA form, the CDR3 reads TGTGCCAGCAGCTCAGTGGGCGGGGGTGGTGAAAAACTGTTTTTT. Full variable domain (remainder filled in from reference TRBV7-2 and TRBJ1-4): GAGVSQSPSNKVTEKGKDVELRCDPISGHTALYWYRQSLGQGLEFLIYFQGNSAPDKSGLPSDRFSAERTGGSVSTLTIQRTQQEDSAVYLCASSSVGGGGEKLFFGSGTQLSVL.

The chain is built from TRBV7-2 and TRBJ2-7; tentatively, D is TRBD1 (7 bases). V gave up 7 bases and J gave up 5 bases, with 15 bases separating them. The CDR3 has 13 amino acids. The V gene's germline CDR1 is SGHTA and CDR2 FQGNSA. The CDR3 is CASIRGGGDEQYF. The DNA of the CDR3 is TGTGCCAGCATTCGAGGAGGGGGCGACGAGCAGTACTTC.

The rearrangement links TRBV25-1 to TRBJ2-3, with D perhaps given as TRBD1 or TRBD2 (5 bases each). The CDR3 covers 14 residues. Trimming cost V 5 bases and J 5 bases, with 14 bases left between them. Germline CDR1 reads MGHDK; CDR2 reads SYGVNS. The CDR3 is CASSSGLVRDTQYF. The CDR3 DNA sequence: TGTGCCAGCAGTTCGGGGCTAGTGAGAGATACGCAGTATTTT.

This clonotype appeared many times. The chain joins TRBV7-3 to TRBJ2-7; a weak D match, TRBD1 (5 bases). Germline CDR1 reads SGHTA; CDR2 reads FQGTGA. Trimming shortened V by 8 bases and J by 0 bases, and 11 bases separated the two germline ends. This CDR3 has 13 residues. CDR3 nucleotide sequence: TGTGCCAGCCCATGGGGCTACTCCTACGAGCAGTACTTC. It encodes CASPWGYSYEQYF.

V is TRBV2 and J is TRBJ2-7, with 7 positions matching TRBD2. V was clipped by 7 bases and J by 0 bases; unmatched bases: 9. The CDR3 loop spans 15 amino acids. Germline-derived CDR1 and CDR2 are SNHLY and FYNNEI. The CDR3 DNA follows: TGTGCCAGCATCGTAGAGCGGGGAAGCTCCTACGAGCAGTACTTC. This encodes CASIVERGSSYEQYF.

This clonotype is a singleton in its sample. J is TRBJ1-3 and V is TRBV6-6, with unresolved D. The CDR3 loop spans 15 amino acids. The germline V gene encodes CDR1 MNHNY and CDR2 SVGAGI (reference sequence). V lost 4 bases and J lost 0, with 10 bases in between. This CDR3 is CASSSPRDSGNTIYF. The CDR3 DNA reads TGTGCCAGCAGTTCCCCTAGGGACTCTGGAAACACCATATATTTT.

This clonotype was found many times. This sequence joins TRBV10-3 and TRBJ1-6; no definite D call. CDR1 is ENHRY, CDR2 SYGVKD, per germline. This CDR3 spans 16 amino acids. The ends were cut back, 4 bases at V and 0 bases at J, with 10 bases in the middle. CDR3 sequence: CAISAGKSSYNSPLHF. CDR3 sequence (DNA): TGTGCCATCAGTGCGGGCAAATCCTCCTATAATTCACCCCTCCACTTT.

This clonotype was observed at least ten times. The V and J genes are TRBV29-1 and TRBJ2-7; TRBD2 agrees at 11 bases. The ends lost 3 bases at V and 6 bases at J; junction bases unmatched: 10. Per the germline V gene, CDR1 is SQVTM and CDR2 is ANQGSEA. The CDR3 sequence is 15 residues long. CDR3 region: CSVDGTTSGAIEQYF. The CDR3 region has the DNA TGCAGCGTTGACGGGACGACTAGCGGGGCCATCGAGCAGTACTTC.

This chain uses TRBV4-3 with TRBJ1-6; perhaps TRBD1 as D (5 bases). CDR3 length: 16 amino acids. CDR1 is LGHNA, CDR2 YSLEER, per germline. The V end lost 1 base, the J end lost 9 bases, and 16 bases lay between the germline ends. CDR3 in amino acids: CASSQAPPGTSSPLHF. The CDR3 nucleotides are TGCGCCAGCAGCCAAGCTCCGCCAGGGACCTCTTCACCCCTCCACTTT.

J is TRBJ2-6 and V is TRBV15; no reliable D call. Germline V lookup: CDR1 LNHNV, CDR2 YYDKDF (reference sequence). V lost 1 base, J lost 4 bases, and 5 bases lay in between. CDR3 length equals 14 residues. The CDR3 DNA reads TGTGCCACCAGCAGAGGAGAGGGGGCCAACGTCCTGACTTTC. Translation gives CATSRGEGANVLTF.

The chain employs TRBV6-2 or TRBV6-3 and TRBJ2-2; weak D call: TRBD2 (5 bases). Trimming cost V 3 bases and J 3 bases, with 14 bases left between them. CDR1 and CDR2 from the germline V gene are MNHEY and SVGEGT. The CDR3 runs 16 residues. CDR3 DNA: TGTGCCAGCAGTTATTTGAGACTCGGGGACACCGGGGAGCTGTTTTTT. Translating gives CASSYLRLGDTGELFF.

This clonotype occurred many times. The rearrangement uses TRBV19 and TRBJ1-2; tentatively, D is TRBD1 (5 bases). CDR1 LNHDA and CDR2 SQIVND come from the germline V gene (reference sequence). V was pared by 4 bases and J by 4 bases, with 10 bases between. This CDR3 has 13 amino acids. The CDR3: CASSTSTGYGYTF. The CDR3 DNA follows: TGTGCCAGTAGTACCTCAACAGGCTATGGCTACACCTTC.

This clonotype was found many times. This chain joins TRBV7-2 and TRBJ1-2; TRBD1 aligns across 7 bases. V dropped 8 bases and J dropped 4; count of bases not matched to a gene: 13. Germline loops: CDR1 SGHTA, CDR2 FQGNSA. CDR3 length: 15 amino acids. In DNA form, the CDR3 reads TGTGCCAGCGGCCTTTCCGGGACAGAAGTCTATGGCTACACCTTC. It codes for CASGLSGTEVYGYTF.

The V and J genes are TRBV10-2 and TRBJ2-2; D is unclear. Germline V lookup: CDR1 WSHSY, CDR2 SAAADI. The CDR3 is 13 residues long. The V end lost 6 bases, the J end lost 5 bases, and 10 bases lay between the germline ends. CDR3 sequence: CASRPVATGELFF. Here the CDR3 DNA reads TGCGCCAGCAGGCCTGTCGCAACCGGGGAGCTGTTTTTT.

Note on this clonotype: A much larger clone lies one base from this, so it may be a read error. This chain connects TRBV13 to TRBJ2-7; D ambiguous. The germline gives CDR1 PRHDT, CDR2 FYEKMQ (reference sequence). V lost 5 bases, J lost 0 bases, and 8 bases lay in between. CDR3 length: 13 amino acids. The CDR3 DNA sequence: TGTGCCAGCAGCCCATGGAGCTCCTACGAGCAGTACTTC. As protein: CASSPWSSYEQYF.